This TCR beta chain was sequenced for a study of blood T cell repertoires in COVID-19. CDR3 length equals 14 residues. Germline-derived CDR1 and CDR2 are GTSNPN and SVGIG (reference sequence). With 4 bases clipped from V and 10 bases from J, the junction kept 11 bases outside the gene matches. Using immunoSEQ multiplex PCR, the repertoire was profiled, and TCRdb retains in-frame clones only, with some absent. This table has approximately 300,000 clones, 85% to 90% appearing once. The sample consisted of peripheral blood. The chain employs TRBV30 and TRBJ2-1; 9 nucleotides line up with TRBD1. The receptor comes from a woman aged 45-59 years with COVID-19, enrolled during active disease. The CDR3 loop is CAWNVYRGPGEQFF. CDR3 DNA: TGTGCCTGGAATGTTTACAGGGGGCCAGGCGAGCAGTTCTTC.